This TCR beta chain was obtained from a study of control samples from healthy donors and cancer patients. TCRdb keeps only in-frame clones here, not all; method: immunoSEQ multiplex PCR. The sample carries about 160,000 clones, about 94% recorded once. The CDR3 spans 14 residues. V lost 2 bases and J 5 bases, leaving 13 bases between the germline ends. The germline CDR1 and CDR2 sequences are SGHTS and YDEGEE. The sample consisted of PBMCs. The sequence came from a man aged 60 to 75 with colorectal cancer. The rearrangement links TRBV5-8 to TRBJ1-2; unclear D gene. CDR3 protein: CASSFIGYGYGYTF. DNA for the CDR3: TGTGCCAGCAGCTTTATAGGCTATGGATATGGCTACACCTTC.